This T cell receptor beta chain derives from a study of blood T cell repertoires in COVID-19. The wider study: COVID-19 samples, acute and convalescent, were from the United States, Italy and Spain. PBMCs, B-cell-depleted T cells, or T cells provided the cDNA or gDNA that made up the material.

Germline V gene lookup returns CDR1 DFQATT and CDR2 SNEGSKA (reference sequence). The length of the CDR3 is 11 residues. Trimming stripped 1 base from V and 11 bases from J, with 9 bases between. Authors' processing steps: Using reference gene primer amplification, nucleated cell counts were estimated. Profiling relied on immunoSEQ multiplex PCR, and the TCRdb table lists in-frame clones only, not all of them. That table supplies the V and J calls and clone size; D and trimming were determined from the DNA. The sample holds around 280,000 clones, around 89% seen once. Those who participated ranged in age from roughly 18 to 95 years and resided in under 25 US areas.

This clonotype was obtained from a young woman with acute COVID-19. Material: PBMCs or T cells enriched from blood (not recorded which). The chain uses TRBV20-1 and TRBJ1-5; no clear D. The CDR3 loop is CSARGRTAQHF. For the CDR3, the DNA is TGCAGTGCTAGAGGGAGGACTGCCCAGCATTTT.